The following is a T cell receptor (beta chain) sequence with its context. The antigen is unknown. The CDR3 loop spans 14 amino acids. Germline values: CDR1 MDHEN, CDR2 SYDVKM. Trimming cost V 3 bases and J 7 bases, with 10 bases left between them. The sample belongs to a study of T cell responses to AZD1222 COVID-19 vaccine. Study results and limitations: AZD1222 recipients seropositive at baseline numbered only five to seven.

Clones were read by immunoSEQ multiplex PCR, and TCRdb kept only the in-frame ones, dropping some. The sample has more than 110,000 clones, 80% to 95% seen once. This clonotype was sampled from an adult in good health. V and J are TRBV28 and TRBJ1-6; the D is unclear. Sequencing was performed on peripheral blood, taken on day 0 of AZD1222 vaccination. DNA of the CDR3: TGTGCCAGCAGTTTTCCACCGGGGAATTCACCCCTCCACTTT. This translates into CASSFPPGNSPLHF.